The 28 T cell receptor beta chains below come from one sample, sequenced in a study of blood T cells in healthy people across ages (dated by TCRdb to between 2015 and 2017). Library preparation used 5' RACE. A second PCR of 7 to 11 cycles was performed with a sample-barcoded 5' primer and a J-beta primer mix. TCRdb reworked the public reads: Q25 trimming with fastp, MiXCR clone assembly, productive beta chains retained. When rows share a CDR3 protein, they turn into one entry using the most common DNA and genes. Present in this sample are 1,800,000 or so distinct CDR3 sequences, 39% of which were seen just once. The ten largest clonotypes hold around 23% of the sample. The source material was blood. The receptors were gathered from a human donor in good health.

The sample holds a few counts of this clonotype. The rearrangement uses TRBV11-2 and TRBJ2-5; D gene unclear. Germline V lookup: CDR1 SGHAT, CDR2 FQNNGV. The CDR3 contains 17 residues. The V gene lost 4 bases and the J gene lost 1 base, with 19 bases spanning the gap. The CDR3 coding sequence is TGTGCCAGCAGCTCTAGGTTCGTCTCGGCATCCCAAGAGACCCAGTACTTC. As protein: CASSSRFVSASQETQYF.

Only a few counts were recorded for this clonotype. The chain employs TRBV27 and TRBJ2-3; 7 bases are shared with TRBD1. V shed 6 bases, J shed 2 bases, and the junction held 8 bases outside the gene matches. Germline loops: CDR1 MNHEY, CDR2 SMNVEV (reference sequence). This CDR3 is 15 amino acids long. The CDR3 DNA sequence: TGTGCCAGCAGCCAACAGACAGGGAACACAGATACGCAGTATTTT. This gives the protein CASSQQTGNTDTQYF.

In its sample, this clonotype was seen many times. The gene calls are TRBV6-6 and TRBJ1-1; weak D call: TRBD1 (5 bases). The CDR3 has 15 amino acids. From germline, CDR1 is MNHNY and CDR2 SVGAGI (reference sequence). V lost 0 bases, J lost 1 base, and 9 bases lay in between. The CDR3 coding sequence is TGTGCCAGCAGTTACTCGGGGCAGGGGAACACTGAAGCTTTCTTT. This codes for CASSYSGQGNTEAFF.

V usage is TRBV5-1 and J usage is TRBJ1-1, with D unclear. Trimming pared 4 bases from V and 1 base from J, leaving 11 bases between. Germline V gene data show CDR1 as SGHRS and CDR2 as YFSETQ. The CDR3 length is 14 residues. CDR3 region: CASSDIRQNTEAFF. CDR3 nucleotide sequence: TGCGCCAGCAGCGACATTCGACAGAACACTGAAGCTTTCTTT.

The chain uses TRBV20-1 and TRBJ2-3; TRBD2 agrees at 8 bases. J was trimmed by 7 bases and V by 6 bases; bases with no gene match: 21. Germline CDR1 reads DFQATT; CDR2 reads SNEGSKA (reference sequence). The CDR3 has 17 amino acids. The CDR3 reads CSAGRGGGPPSLHTQYF. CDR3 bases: TGCAGTGCAGGAAGGGGCGGGGGGCCCCCTTCGCTCCATACGCAGTATTTT.

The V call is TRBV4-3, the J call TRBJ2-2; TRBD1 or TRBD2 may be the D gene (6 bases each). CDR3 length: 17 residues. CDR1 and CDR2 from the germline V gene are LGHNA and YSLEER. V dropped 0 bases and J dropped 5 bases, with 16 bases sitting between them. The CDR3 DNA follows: TGCGCCAGCAGCCAAGAACTTGGGGGGCCGCGGACCGGGGAGCTGTTTTTT. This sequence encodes CASSQELGGPRTGELFF.

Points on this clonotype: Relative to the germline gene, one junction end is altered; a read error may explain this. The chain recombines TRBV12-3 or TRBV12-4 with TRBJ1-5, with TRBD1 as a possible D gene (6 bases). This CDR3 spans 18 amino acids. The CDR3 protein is CASSSRRGGAYSNQPQHF. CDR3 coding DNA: TGTGCCAGTAGTTCCCGGCGGGGGGGGGCATATAGCAATCAGCCCCAGCATTTT.

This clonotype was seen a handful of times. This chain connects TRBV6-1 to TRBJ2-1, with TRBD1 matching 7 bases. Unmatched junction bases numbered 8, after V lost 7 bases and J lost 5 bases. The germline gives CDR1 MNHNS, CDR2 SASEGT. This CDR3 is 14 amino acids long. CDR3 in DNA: TGTGCCAGCAAACAGGGGCCCACTAACAATGAGCAGTTCTTC. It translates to CASKQGPTNNEQFF.

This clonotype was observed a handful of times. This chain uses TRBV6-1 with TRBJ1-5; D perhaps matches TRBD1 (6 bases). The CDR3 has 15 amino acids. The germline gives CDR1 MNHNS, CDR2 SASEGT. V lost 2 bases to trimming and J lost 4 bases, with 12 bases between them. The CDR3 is CASSEWGASNQPQHF. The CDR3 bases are TGTGCCAGCAGTGAATGGGGGGCATCTAATCAGCCCCAGCATTTT.

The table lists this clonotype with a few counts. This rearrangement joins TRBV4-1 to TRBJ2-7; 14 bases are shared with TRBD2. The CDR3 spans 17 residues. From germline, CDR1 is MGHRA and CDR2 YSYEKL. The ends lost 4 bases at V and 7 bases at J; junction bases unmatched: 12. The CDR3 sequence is CASSPTGLAGGPGEQYF. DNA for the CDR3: TGCGCCAGCAGCCCCACCGGACTAGCGGGGGGCCCGGGTGAGCAGTACTTC.

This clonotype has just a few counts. CDR3 loop: CASSFGTGRGNEQFF. Written as DNA, the CDR3 is TGTGCCAGCAGCTTTGGGACAGGGAGGGGGAATGAGCAGTTCTTC. This chain uses TRBV7-6 with TRBJ2-1; 9 bases line up with TRBD1. Germline V lookup: CDR1 SGHVS, CDR2 FNYEAQ. The ends lost 3 bases at V and 7 bases at J; junction bases unmatched: 7. CDR3 length equals 15 residues. Full variable domain (missing parts from reference TRBV7-6 and TRBJ2-1): GAGVSQSPRYKVTKRGQDVALRCDPISGHVSLYWYRQALGQGPEFLTYFNYEAQQDKSGLPNDRFSAERPEGSISTLTIQRTEQRDSAMYRCASSFGTGRGNEQFFGPGTRLTVL.

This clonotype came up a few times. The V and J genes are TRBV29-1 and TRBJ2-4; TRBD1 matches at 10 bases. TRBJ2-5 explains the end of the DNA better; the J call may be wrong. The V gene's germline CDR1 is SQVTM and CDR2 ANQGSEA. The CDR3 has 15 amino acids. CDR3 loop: CSVEDGQGDTETQYF. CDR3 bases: TGCAGCGTTGAAGACGGACAGGGGGATACGGAGACCCAGTACTTC.

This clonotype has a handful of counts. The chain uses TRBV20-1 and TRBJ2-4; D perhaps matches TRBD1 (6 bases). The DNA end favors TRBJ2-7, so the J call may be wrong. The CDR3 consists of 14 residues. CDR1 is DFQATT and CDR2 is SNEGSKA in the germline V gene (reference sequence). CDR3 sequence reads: CSAGGEGVDNEQYF. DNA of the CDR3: TGCAGTGCTGGGGGCGAGGGAGTCGACAACGAGCAGTACTTC.

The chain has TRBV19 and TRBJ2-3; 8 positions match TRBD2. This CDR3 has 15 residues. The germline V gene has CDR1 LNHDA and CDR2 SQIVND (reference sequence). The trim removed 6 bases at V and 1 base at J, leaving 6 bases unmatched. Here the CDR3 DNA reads TGTGCCAGTAGCCAGACTAGCGCCCGCACAGATACGCAGTATTTT. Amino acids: CASSQTSARTDTQYF. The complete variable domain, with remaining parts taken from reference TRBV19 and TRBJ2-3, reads DGGITQSPKYLFRKEGQNVTLSCEQNLNHDAMYWYRQDPGQGLRLIYYSQIVNDFQKGDIAEGYSVSREKKESFPLTVTSAQKNPTAFYLCASSQTSARTDTQYFGPGTRLTVL.

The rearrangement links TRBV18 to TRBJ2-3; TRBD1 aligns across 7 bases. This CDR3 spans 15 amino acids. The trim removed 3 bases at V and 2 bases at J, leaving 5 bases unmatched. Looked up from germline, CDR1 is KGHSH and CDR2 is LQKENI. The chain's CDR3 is CASSPARGYTDTQYF. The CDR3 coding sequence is TGTGCCAGCTCACCGGCCAGGGGGTACACAGATACGCAGTATTTT.

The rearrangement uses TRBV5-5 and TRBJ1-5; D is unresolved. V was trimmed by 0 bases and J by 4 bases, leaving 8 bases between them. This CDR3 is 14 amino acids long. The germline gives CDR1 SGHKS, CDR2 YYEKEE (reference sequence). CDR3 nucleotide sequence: TGTGCCAGCAGCTTGGAGCAAAGGAATCAGCCCCAGCATTTT. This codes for CASSLEQRNQPQHF.

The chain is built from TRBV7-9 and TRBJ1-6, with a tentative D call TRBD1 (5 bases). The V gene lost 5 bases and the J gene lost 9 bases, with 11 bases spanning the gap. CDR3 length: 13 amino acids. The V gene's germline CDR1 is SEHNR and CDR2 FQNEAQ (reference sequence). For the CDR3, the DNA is TGTGCCAGCAGCCGGGGCAGGCCTTCACCCCTCCACTTT. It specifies CASSRGRPSPLHF. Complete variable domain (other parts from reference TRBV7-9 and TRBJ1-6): DTGVSQNPRHKITKRGQNVTFRCDPISEHNRLYWYRQTLGQGPEFLTYFQNEAQLEKSRLLSDRFSAERPKGSFSTLEIQRTEQGDSAMYLCASSRGRPSPLHFGNGTRLTVT.

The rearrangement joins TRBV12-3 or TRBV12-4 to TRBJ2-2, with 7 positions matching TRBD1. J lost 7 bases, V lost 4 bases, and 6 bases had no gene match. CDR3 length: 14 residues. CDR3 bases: TGTGCCAGCAGTTCCCAGGGGGACGGCGGGGAGCTGTTTTTT. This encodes CASSSQGDGGELFF.

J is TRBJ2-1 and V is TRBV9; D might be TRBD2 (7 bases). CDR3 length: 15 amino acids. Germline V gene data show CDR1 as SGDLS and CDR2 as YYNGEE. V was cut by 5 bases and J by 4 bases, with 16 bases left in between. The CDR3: CASRGAGGPYNEQFF. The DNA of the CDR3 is TGTGCCAGCAGGGGAGCCGGGGGGCCGTACAATGAGCAGTTCTTC. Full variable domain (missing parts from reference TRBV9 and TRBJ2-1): DSGVTQTPKHLITATGQRVTLRCSPRSGDLSVYWYQQSLDQGLQFLIQYYNGEERAKGNILERFSAQQFPDLHSELNLSSLELGDSALYFCASRGAGGPYNEQFFGPGTRLTVL.

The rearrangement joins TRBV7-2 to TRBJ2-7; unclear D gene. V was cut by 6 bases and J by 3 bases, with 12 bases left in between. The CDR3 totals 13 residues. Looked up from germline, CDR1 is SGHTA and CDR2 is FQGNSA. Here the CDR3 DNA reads TGTGCCAGCAGTTGGGTACGGAGCTACGAGCAGTACTTC. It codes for CASSWVRSYEQYF.

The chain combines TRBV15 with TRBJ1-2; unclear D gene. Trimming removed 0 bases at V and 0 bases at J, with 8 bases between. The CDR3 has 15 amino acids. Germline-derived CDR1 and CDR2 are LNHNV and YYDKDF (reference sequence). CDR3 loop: CATSRDKVANYGYTF. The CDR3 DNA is TGTGCCACCAGCAGAGATAAGGTAGCTAACTATGGCTACACCTTC.

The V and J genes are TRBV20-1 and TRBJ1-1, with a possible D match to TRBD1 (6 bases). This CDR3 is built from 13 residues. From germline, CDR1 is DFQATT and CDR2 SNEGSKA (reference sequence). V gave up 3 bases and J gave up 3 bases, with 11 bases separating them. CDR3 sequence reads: CSASPDRYTEAFF. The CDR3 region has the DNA TGCAGTGCTAGCCCTGACAGGTACACTGAAGCTTTCTTT.

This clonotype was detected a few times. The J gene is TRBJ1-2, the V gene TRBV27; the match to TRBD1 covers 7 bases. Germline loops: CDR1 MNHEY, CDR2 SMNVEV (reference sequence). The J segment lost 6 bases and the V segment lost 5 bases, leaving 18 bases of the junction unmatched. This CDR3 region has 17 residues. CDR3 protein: CASSIQQGPQPHHGYTF. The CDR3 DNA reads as TGTGCCAGCAGTATCCAACAGGGGCCTCAACCCCACCATGGCTACACCTTC.

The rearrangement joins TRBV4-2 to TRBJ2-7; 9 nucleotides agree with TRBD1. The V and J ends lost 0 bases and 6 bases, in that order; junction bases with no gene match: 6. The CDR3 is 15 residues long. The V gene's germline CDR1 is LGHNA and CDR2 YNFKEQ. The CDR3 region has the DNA TGTGCCAGCAGCCAAGACGCCACAGGGGGCCTCGAGCAGTACTTC. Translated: CASSQDATGGLEQYF.

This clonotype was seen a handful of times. The DNA of the CDR3 is TGTGCCAGCAGCCGGGACATACTTCTCAATCAGCCCCAGCATTTT. As protein: CASSRDILLNQPQHF. The rearrangement links TRBV6-2 or TRBV6-3 to TRBJ1-5, with a tentative D call TRBD1 (6 bases). The CDR3 is 15 amino acids. Germline lookup yields CDR1 MNHEY and CDR2 SVGEGT. Trimming removed 6 bases from V and 3 bases from J, with 15 bases in between.

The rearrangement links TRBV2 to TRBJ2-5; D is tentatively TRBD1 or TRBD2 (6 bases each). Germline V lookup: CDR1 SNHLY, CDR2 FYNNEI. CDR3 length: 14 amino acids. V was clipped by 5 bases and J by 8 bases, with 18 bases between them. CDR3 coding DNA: TGTGCCAGCAGTATAGGGGGGCAGGGAGAAACCCAGTACTTC. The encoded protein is CASSIGGQGETQYF.

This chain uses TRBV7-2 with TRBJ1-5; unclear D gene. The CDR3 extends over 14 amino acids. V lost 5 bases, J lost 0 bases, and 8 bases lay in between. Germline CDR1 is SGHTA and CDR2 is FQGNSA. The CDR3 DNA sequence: TGTGCCAGCAGCAAAAAATATAGCAATCAGCCCCAGCATTTT. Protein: CASSKKYSNQPQHF. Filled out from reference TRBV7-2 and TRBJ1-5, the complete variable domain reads GAGVSQSPSNKVTEKGKDVELRCDPISGHTALYWYRQSLGQGLEFLIYFQGNSAPDKSGLPSDRFSAERTGGSVSTLTIQRTQQEDSAVYLCASSKKYSNQPQHFGDGTRLSIL.

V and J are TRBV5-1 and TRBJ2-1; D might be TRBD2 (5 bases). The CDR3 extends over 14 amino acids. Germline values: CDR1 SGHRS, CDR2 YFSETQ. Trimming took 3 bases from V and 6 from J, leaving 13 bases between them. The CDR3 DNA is TGCGCCAGCAGCTCGGTCGGGGTAGGCAATGAGCAGTTCTTC. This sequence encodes CASSSVGVGNEQFF.